These 23 T cell receptor beta chains share one sample of origin, sequenced in a study of blood T cell repertoires in COVID-19. Sequenced by immunoSEQ multiplex PCR; TCRdb stores in-frame clones only, minus some. The table records around 170,000 clones, approximately 90% of them present only once. The sample taken for sequencing was peripheral blood. These receptor sequences come from a man in his sixties with acute or convalescent COVID-19.

This sequence joins TRBV6-5 and TRBJ1-1; D may be TRBD1 (6 bases). Trimming removed 8 bases at V and 3 bases at J, with 16 bases between. Germline values: CDR1 MNHEY, CDR2 SVGAGI. The CDR3 is 14 amino acids. The CDR3 region is CASLPGTTYTEAFF. The CDR3, as DNA: TGTGCCAGCCTCCCCGGGACAACTTACACTGAAGCTTTCTTT.

The chain combines TRBV5-5 with TRBJ1-1, with a tentative D call TRBD1 (5 bases). Germline values: CDR1 SGHKS, CDR2 YYEKEE (reference sequence). V was clipped by 4 bases and J by 3 bases, with 13 bases between them. CDR3 size: 14 residues. The DNA of the CDR3 is TGTGCCAGCAGCCAAATGGGGGACTACACTGAAGCTTTCTTT. Amino acids: CASSQMGDYTEAFF.

The genes are TRBV5-5 and TRBJ1-1, with D unresolved. CDR1 is SGHKS and CDR2 is YYEKEE in the germline V gene (reference sequence). The length of the CDR3 is 16 residues. The V end was cut by 2 bases, the J end by 0 bases, with 14 bases between. The CDR3 loop is CASSFDTPYLNTEAFF. The CDR3 bases are TGTGCCAGCAGCTTTGATACCCCCTACTTGAACACTGAAGCTTTCTTT.

The chain joins TRBV11-2 to TRBJ2-1; weak D call: TRBD2 (5 bases). Germline loops: CDR1 SGHAT, CDR2 FQNNGV. V lost 1 base and J lost 8, with 18 bases in between. The CDR3 totals 16 residues. The CDR3 DNA reads as TGTGCCAGCAGCTTAGGTGCGCCAGGAGGAGGAGATGAGCAGTTCTTC. Its translation is CASSLGAPGGGDEQFF.

This clone was detected only once. CDR3 nucleotide sequence: TGTGCCAGCAGCAAAGGGGACAGGGGGATATACAATGAGCAGTTCTTC. As protein: CASSKGDRGIYNEQFF. This chain links TRBV21-1 with TRBJ2-1; the D call of TRBD1 is as the table states it, not checked on the DNA. TRBV21-1 is a listed pseudogene. The CDR3 runs to 16 residues.

The chain combines TRBV19 with TRBJ1-5, with a possible D match to TRBD1 (6 bases). Trimming took off 6 bases at V and 4 bases at J, with 7 bases between the two ends. The CDR3 consists of 12 residues. CDR1 and CDR2 (germline): LNHDA, SQIVND (reference sequence). DNA for the CDR3: TGTGCCAGTAGAGGGGGAAATCAGCCCCAGCATTTT. It translates to CASRGGNQPQHF.

The V gene is TRBV4-2, the J gene TRBJ1-4, with D maybe TRBD1 (6 bases). The CDR3 length is 16 residues. Germline CDR1 is LGHNA and CDR2 is YNFKEQ. The germline V and J ends were trimmed by 5 bases and 4 bases, with 17 bases remaining between them. The CDR3 nucleotides are TGTGCCAGCAGCAACAGGCCCGGGACAAATAATGAAAAACTGTTTTTT. This codes for CASSNRPGTNNEKLFF.

The gene calls are TRBV9 and TRBJ2-5; a possible D gene is TRBD2 (5 bases). Germline values: CDR1 SGDLS, CDR2 YYNGEE. The CDR3 is 12 residues long. V lost 3 bases, J lost 5 bases, and 8 bases lay in between. The CDR3 bases are TGTGCCAGCAGCGGACCGGGGGAGACCCAGTACTTC. Its protein is CASSGPGETQYF.

J is TRBJ2-7 and V is TRBV24-1, with 12 bases aligning to TRBD1. Germline V gene sequence: CDR1 KGHDR, CDR2 SFDVKD. J was trimmed by 5 bases and V by 4 bases; bases with no gene match: 5. The CDR3 is 15 amino acids. The CDR3, as DNA: TGTGCCACCAGTGACCGGGACAGGGGGCAGGACGAGCAGTACTTC. This translates into CATSDRDRGQDEQYF.

The chain recombines TRBV30 with TRBJ2-7; D ambiguous. Trimming shortened V by 0 bases and J by 1 base, and 7 bases separated the two germline ends. Per the germline V gene, CDR1 is GTSNPN and CDR2 is SVGIG (reference sequence). The CDR3 consists of 13 residues. This chain's CDR3 is CAWSVIRSYEQYF. As DNA, the CDR3 is TGTGCCTGGAGTGTTATTCGGTCCTACGAGCAGTACTTC.

As to this clone: Relative to the germline gene, one junction end is altered; a read error may explain this. The chain couples TRBV7-9 to TRBJ1-1; a weak D match, TRBD1 (5 bases). CDR3 size: 14 residues. CDR1 is SEHNR, CDR2 FQNEAQ, per germline (reference sequence). The CDR3 DNA is TGTGCCGGCAGCGCGGGGTCAGGGCCCACTGAAGCTTTCTTT. It specifies CAGSAGSGPTEAFF.

V and J are TRBV9 and TRBJ2-2; D not certain. The V and J ends lost 3 bases and 6 bases respectively, with 9 bases between them. This CDR3 is built from 13 residues. The germline V gene encodes CDR1 SGDLS and CDR2 YYNGEE. CDR3 residues: CASSGGGAGELFF. For the CDR3, the DNA is TGTGCCAGCAGCGGAGGCGGAGCCGGGGAGCTGTTTTTT.

The gene calls are TRBV6-5 and TRBJ2-5, with D tentatively TRBD1 (5 bases). The germline CDR1 and CDR2 sequences are MNHEY and SVGAGI. The CDR3 consists of 14 residues. V lost 5 bases and J 1 base, leaving 11 bases between the germline ends. This CDR3 reads CASSLGARQETQYF. In DNA, the CDR3 is TGTGCCAGCAGTCTAGGGGCGCGCCAAGAGACCCAGTACTTC.

The V and J genes are TRBV7-7 and TRBJ2-5, with TRBD2 identical over 13 bases. V lost 6 bases, J lost 5 bases, and 9 bases stayed unmatched. Per germline, CDR1 SSHAT and CDR2 FNYEAQ (reference sequence). The CDR3 is 16 amino acids. This chain's CDR3 is CASSRGLAGERETQYF. As DNA, the CDR3 is TGTGCCAGCAGTCGAGGACTAGCGGGGGAAAGGGAGACCCAGTACTTC. Together with reference TRBV7-7 and TRBJ2-5, the CDR3 gives the full variable domain: GAGVSQSPRYKVTKRGQDVTLRCDPISSHATLYWYQQALGQGPEFLTYFNYEAQPDKSGLPSDRFSAERPEGSISTLTIQRTEQRDSAMYRCASSRGLAGERETQYFGPGTRLLVL.

The chain links TRBV19 to TRBJ1-4, with 7 bases that match TRBD1. The CDR3 is 15 amino acids. CDR1 is LNHDA, CDR2 SQIVND, per germline (reference sequence). V shed 3 bases, J shed 11 bases, and the junction held 12 bases outside the gene matches. For the CDR3, the DNA is TGTGCCAGTAGTATTTATTCTACAGGGGCCGTCAAACTGTTTTTT. This codes for CASSIYSTGAVKLFF. Full variable domain (remainder filled in from reference TRBV19 and TRBJ1-4): DGGITQSPKYLFRKEGQNVTLSCEQNLNHDAMYWYRQDPGQGLRLIYYSQIVNDFQKGDIAEGYSVSREKKESFPLTVTSAQKNPTAFYLCASSIYSTGAVKLFFGSGTQLSVL.

The genes are TRBV7-2 and TRBJ2-7, with 15 nucleotides matching TRBD2. The J segment lost 1 base and the V segment lost 5 bases, leaving 12 bases of the junction unmatched. The length of the CDR3 is 19 residues. Per the germline V gene, CDR1 is SGHTA and CDR2 is FQGNSA. The CDR3 DNA sequence: TGTGCCAGCAGCCGGCCACGGACTAGCGGGAGGGCCAGGTCCTACGAGCAGTACTTC. It specifies CASSRPRTSGRARSYEQYF.

V gene TRBV5-1 combines with J gene TRBJ2-7, with 7 bases that match TRBD1. The CDR3 runs 12 residues. Germline CDR1 and CDR2: SGHRS and YFSETQ. V trimming: 7 bases; J trimming: 4 bases; junction bases outside the gene matches: 5. The DNA of the CDR3 is TGCGCCAGCGGGGACAGCGCTTACGAGCAGTACTTC. Protein: CASGDSAYEQYF.

The genes are TRBV25-1 and TRBJ2-5, with 14 bases aligning to TRBD2. Germline assignment: CDR1 MGHDK and CDR2 SYGVNS. The CDR3 has 16 residues. V was pared by 5 bases and J by 3 bases, with 5 bases of the junction left unmatched. DNA for the CDR3: TGTGCCAGCAGTTATGGACTAGCGGGGGGTGAAGAGACCCAGTACTTC. This encodes CASSYGLAGGEETQYF.

The chain employs TRBV14 and TRBJ2-2; 10 bases fit TRBD2. The V gene's germline CDR1 is SGHDN and CDR2 FVKESK. This CDR3 comprises 18 residues. V lost 4 bases, J lost 6 bases, and 14 bases stayed unmatched. The CDR3, as DNA: TGTGCCAGCAGCCCGCTAAGGGGAACTAGCGGGATCCCCGGGGAGCTGTTTTTT. Protein sequence: CASSPLRGTSGIPGELFF.

V and J are TRBV7-9 and TRBJ2-5; D perhaps matches TRBD1 (6 bases). In germline, CDR1 is SEHNR, CDR2 FQNEAQ (reference sequence). With 5 bases removed from V and 2 bases from J, the gap between germline ends came to 12 bases. This CDR3 has 14 amino acids. The CDR3 loop is CASSATGRQETQYF. In DNA, the CDR3 is TGTGCCAGCAGCGCGACAGGAAGACAAGAGACCCAGTACTTC.

This chain connects TRBV27 to TRBJ1-3, with D hard to call. The CDR3 runs to 15 residues. The germline CDR1 and CDR2 sequences are MNHEY and SMNVEV (reference sequence). Between the trimmed V and J ends, which lost 5 bases and 4 bases, there was a span of 15 bases. In nucleotides, the CDR3 is TGTGCCAGCAGTCCGTTGGCTCTCCTGGGAAACACCATATATTTT. Residues: CASSPLALLGNTIYF.

The chain carries TRBV5-1 and TRBJ2-7; 9 bases match TRBD1. Trimming cost V 2 bases and J 3 bases; bases outside gene matches: 6. Germline CDR1 reads SGHRS; CDR2 reads YFSETQ. The length of the CDR3 is 15 residues. CDR3 region: CASSFNRGHHYEQYF. CDR3 sequence (DNA): TGCGCCAGCAGCTTTAACAGGGGGCATCACTACGAGCAGTACTTC.

This clone was picked up a small number of times. CDR3 in amino acids: CAWRTGAQPQHF. DNA for the CDR3: TGTGCCTGGAGGACAGGGGCTCAGCCCCAGCATTTT. V gene TRBV30 combines with J gene TRBJ1-5; 8 positions match TRBD1. This CDR3 is 12 amino acids long. The ends lost 3 bases at V and 6 bases at J; junction bases unmatched: 1. Germline-derived CDR1 and CDR2 are GTSNPN and SVGIG (reference sequence).